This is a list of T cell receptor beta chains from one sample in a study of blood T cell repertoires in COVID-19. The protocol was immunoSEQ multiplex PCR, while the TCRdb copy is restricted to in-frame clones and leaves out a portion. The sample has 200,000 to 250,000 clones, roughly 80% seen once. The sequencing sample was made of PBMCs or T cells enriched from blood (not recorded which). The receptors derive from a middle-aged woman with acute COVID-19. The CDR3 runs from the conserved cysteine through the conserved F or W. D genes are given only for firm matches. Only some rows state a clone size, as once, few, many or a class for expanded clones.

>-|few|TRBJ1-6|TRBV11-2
TGTGCCAGCAGCTCCCCCGGGACTCTCCTCAGCTCCTATAATTCACCCCTCCACTTT
CASSSPGTLLSSYNSPLHF
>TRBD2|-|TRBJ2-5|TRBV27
TGTGCCAGCAGTTTAAACGGGGGGGAGACCCAGTACTTC
CASSLNGGETQYF
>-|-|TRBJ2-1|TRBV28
TGTGCCAGCAGTTTAACTGGTGAGCAGTTCTTC
CASSLTGEQFF
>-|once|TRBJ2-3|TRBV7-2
TGTGCCAGCTCCACTCCGTACTCCACAGATACGCAGTATTTT
CASSTPYSTDTQYF
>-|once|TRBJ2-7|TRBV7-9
TGTGCCAGCAGCTTAGCCGGCGGTCCCTACGAGCAGTACTTC
CASSLAGGPYEQYF
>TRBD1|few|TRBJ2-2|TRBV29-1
TGCAGCGCCCGACAGGGGAACACCGGGGAGCTGTTTTTT
CSARQGNTGELFF
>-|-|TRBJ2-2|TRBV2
TGTGCCAGCAGTCGGGACTCTCCCACCGGGGAGCTGTTTTTT
CASSRDSPTGELFF
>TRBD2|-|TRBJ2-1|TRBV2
TGTGCCAGCAGTGATATAGCGGGGGCTTACAATGAGCAGTTCTTC
CASSDIAGAYNEQFF
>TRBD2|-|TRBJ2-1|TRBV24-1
TGTGCCACCAGGTCAAGCGGGACGGGGTATGAGCAGTTCTTC
CATRSSGTGYEQFF
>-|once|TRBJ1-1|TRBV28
TGTGCCACCACGGTTCTTAACACTGAAGCTTTCTTT
CATTVLNTEAFF
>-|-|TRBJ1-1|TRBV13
TGTGCCAGCAGCATGGTACGACAGGAGGCGGAAGCTTTCTTT
CASSMVRQEAEAFF
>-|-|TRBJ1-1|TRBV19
TGTGCCAGTAGTAGACAGGAGGTGAATGTCGGTGAAGCTTTCTTT
CASSRQEVNVGEAFF
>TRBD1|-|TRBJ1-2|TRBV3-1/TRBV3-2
TGTGCCAGCAGCTTCCGGGACAGGGGCCATGGCTACACCTTC
CASSFRDRGHGYTF